Below, 25 T cell receptor beta chains from the same sample are listed, as sequenced in a study of T cell clonality in common variable immunodeficiency. TCRdb's copy holds only in-frame clones and misses some; the assay was immunoSEQ multiplex PCR. The sample contains 50,000 to 65,000 clones, none of them singletons. Sequenced material: peripheral blood mononuclear cells. These receptors came from a person between 18 and 70 years old in good health.

This clone was picked up many times. Read coverage stops 3 residues before the CDR3 terminus; the germline J gene supplies the remainder. The rearrangement joins TRBV20-1 to TRBJ2-1; D tentatively fits TRBD1 or TRBD2 (6 bases each). Germline CDR1 reads DFQATT; CDR2 reads SNEGSKA (reference sequence). The CDR3 loop spans 11 amino acids. The ends were cut back, 4 bases at V and 9 bases at J, with 10 bases in the middle. The CDR3 region is CSANREAEQFF. The covered CDR3 bases are TGCAGTGCTAACAGGGAGGCTGAG.

This clone showed up many times. Coverage ceases 3 residues before the CDR3 finishes, and the germline J gene fills in the end. The V gene is TRBV5-1, the J gene TRBJ2-3; TRBD2 matches at 9 bases. Germline-derived CDR1 and CDR2 are SGHRS and YFSETQ. CDR3 length equals 15 residues. Trimming at V came to 0 bases and at J to 5 bases, leaving 4 bases not matched to a gene. This CDR3 reads CASSLVRRGGDTQYF. The sequenced part of the CDR3 DNA is TGCGCCAGCAGCTTGGTTCGGCGGGGGGGAGATACG. The variable domain in full, with the rest retrieved from reference TRBV5-1 and TRBJ2-3, is KAGVTQTPRYLIKTRGQQVTLSCSPISGHRSVSWYQQTPGQGLQFLFEYFSETQRNKGNFPGRFSGRQFSNSRSEMNVSTLELGDSALYLCASSLVRRGGDTQYFGPGTRLTVL.

This clone was picked up many times. The read ends 3 residues shy of where the CDR3 ends; the end is completed using the germline J gene. V and J are TRBV18 and TRBJ2-7, with TRBD1 as a possible D gene (5 bases). Germline lookup yields CDR1 KGHSH and CDR2 LQKENI. V was clipped by 1 base and J by 5 bases, with 15 bases between them. The CDR3 sequence is 15 residues long. CDR3 region: CASSPRDRGGHEQYF. The part of the CDR3 DNA that was read is TGTGCCAGCTCACCACGTGATAGGGGCGGCCACGAG.

A word on this clone: The read is 3 residues too short to cover the CDR3 end, so that end is filled in from the germline J gene. The V call is TRBV7-9, the J call TRBJ2-1; D not resolved. The ends were cut back, 2 bases at V and 2 bases at J, with 10 bases in the middle. Looked up from germline, CDR1 is SEHNR and CDR2 is FQNEAQ (reference sequence). This CDR3 comprises 15 residues. Incomplete CDR3 DNA: TGTGCCAGCAGCTTAAGAGGCGGTGCCTACAATGAG. The encoded protein is CASSLRGGAYNE. The CDR3 as a whole reads CASSLRGGAYNEQFF.

This clone was seen more than once but under ten times. Sequencing ends 3 residues short of the CDR3 end; the germline J gene provides the rest. The chain employs TRBV5-5 and TRBJ1-1, with D hard to call. Germline CDR1 reads SGHKS; CDR2 reads YYEKEE (reference sequence). The CDR3 runs 14 residues. The V end was cut by 2 bases, the J end by 1 base, with 9 bases between. The CDR3 sequence is CASSLVPENTEAFF. The sequenced CDR3 bases are TGTGCCAGCAGCTTAGTCCCAGAGAACACTGAA.

Of note for this clone: The read finishes 3 residues shy of the CDR3 end, and the germline J gene is used to complete it. This chain links TRBV13 with TRBJ2-3; a weak D match, TRBD1 (5 bases). Germline values: CDR1 PRHDT, CDR2 FYEKMQ (reference sequence). The CDR3 covers 13 residues. CDR3 residues: CASSYVREETQYF. The sequenced CDR3 bases are TGTGCCAGCAGCTACGTCAGGGAAGAGACG.

This clone was detected ten times or more. The read ends 3 residues before the CDR3 terminus; that terminus is restored from the germline J gene. The chain carries TRBV10-3 and TRBJ2-1; tentatively, D is TRBD2 (6 bases). This CDR3 is 11 amino acids long. Germline assignment: CDR1 ENHRY and CDR2 SYGVKD. V gave up 10 bases and J gave up 7 bases, with 11 bases separating them. Partial CDR3 DNA: TGTGCCACCGGCCGGGGGAATGAG. Protein product: CATGRGNE. The CDR3 in full is CATGRGNEQFF.

For this clone: The sequenced fragment ends 3 residues before the CDR3 boundary, so the rest is inferred from the germline J gene. V usage is TRBV7-2 and J usage is TRBJ1-2; 9 bases match TRBD1. After removal of 4 bases from V and 4 bases from J, the junction contained 7 bases not matched to a gene. CDR1 SGHTA and CDR2 FQGNSA come from the germline V gene. This CDR3 comprises 15 residues. CDR3 sequence: CASSSTGGKGYGYTF. CDR3 DNA (partial): TGTGCCAGCAGCTCGACAGGGGGAAAAGGCTATGGC.

The sample holds many counts of this clone. Sequencing ends 3 residues short of the CDR3 end; the germline J gene provides the rest. The chain uses TRBV7-2 and TRBJ1-1, with 7 bases matching TRBD1. The CDR3 spans 14 residues. From germline, CDR1 is SGHTA and CDR2 FQGNSA. V shed 3 bases, J shed 1 base, and the junction held 2 bases outside the gene matches. CDR3 in amino acids: CASSFYRGNTEAFF. The covered CDR3 bases are TGTGCCAGCAGCTTCTACAGGGGGAACACTGAA.

As regards this clone: The read ends 3 residues shy of where the CDR3 ends; the end is completed using the germline J gene. This rearrangement joins TRBV19 to TRBJ1-2; tentatively, D is TRBD1 (6 bases). The germline V gene has CDR1 LNHDA and CDR2 SQIVND (reference sequence). The CDR3 covers 14 residues. This CDR3 is CASSKLAGDNDYTF. The sequenced part of the CDR3 DNA is TGTGCCAGTAGTAAGCTAGCGGGGGACAATGAC. The entire variable domain, with the rest obtained from reference TRBV19 and TRBJ1-2, is as follows: DGGITQSPKYLFRKEGQNVTLSCEQNLNHDAMYWYRQDPGQGLRLIYYSQIVNDFQKGDIAEGYSVSREKKESFPLTVTSAQKNPTAFYLCASSKLAGDNDYTFGSGTRLTVV.

There are many counts of this clone. The CDR3 goes on 3 residues after the read ends, and that part is filled in from the germline J gene. This chain joins TRBV5-1 and TRBJ2-3; 15 nucleotides match TRBD2. Germline loops: CDR1 SGHRS, CDR2 YFSETQ. The CDR3 is made up of 17 amino acids. The CDR3 is CASRRRTSGRVFETQYF. The part of the CDR3 DNA that was read is TGCGCCAGCAGACGCAGGACTAGCGGGAGGGTCTTCGAGACG.

At least ten counts were recorded for this clone. The read stops 3 residues short of the end of the CDR3; the missing end is completed from the germline J gene. The chain couples TRBV20-1 to TRBJ1-4; D is ambiguous. CDR3 size: 14 residues. The ends were cut back, 2 bases at V and 1 base at J, with 8 bases in the middle. The germline CDR1 and CDR2 sequences are DFQATT and SNEGSKA (reference sequence). The CDR3 bases that were read are TGCAGTGCTAGAAGCGAGAGAACTAATGAAAAA. This gives the protein CSARSERTNEK. The whole CDR3 reads CSARSERTNEKLFF.

The sample holds a few counts of this clone. The missing CDR3 end, 3 residues past where the read stops, is filled in from the germline J gene. The chain combines TRBV20-1 with TRBJ1-1, with D perhaps TRBD1 (6 bases). Germline values: CDR1 DFQATT, CDR2 SNEGSKA (reference sequence). The CDR3 covers 16 residues. The CDR3 bases that were read are TGCAGTGCCACTCTTAGACTAGCGGGGGCCCCAGAGACA. This translates into CSATLRLAGAPET. The CDR3 in its entirety is CSATLRLAGAPETAFF.

This clone occurred many times. CDR3: CASSVVGGPSDTQYF. The DNA read from the CDR3 is TGTGCCAGCAGCGTTGTGGGGGGGCCGTCGGATACG. J is TRBJ2-3 and V is TRBV7-2; a possible D gene is TRBD2 (7 bases). The CDR3 end is not reached by the read, which stops 3 residues before it; the germline J gene fills it in. The CDR3 length is 15 residues. The germline CDR1 and CDR2 sequences are SGHTA and FQGNSA. Trimming removed 5 bases from V and 6 bases from J, with 18 bases in between.

This clone was picked up many times. The read gets to within 3 residues of the CDR3 end, and the germline J gene fills in the rest. This chain joins TRBV29-1 and TRBJ1-1; D gene ambiguous. CDR3 size: 11 residues. V was clipped by 4 bases and J by 6 bases, with 9 bases between them. CDR1 and CDR2 (germline): SQVTM, ANQGSEA. The CDR3 protein is CSVVADSEAFF. Incomplete CDR3 DNA: TGCAGCGTTGTAGCAGACTCTGAA.

This clone was counted at least ten times. The DNA ends 3 residues before the CDR3 does, and the rest of the CDR3 is filled in from the germline J gene. The gene calls are TRBV18 and TRBJ1-2; D may be TRBD1 (6 bases). V gave up 2 bases and J gave up 4 bases, with 14 bases separating them. CDR1 KGHSH and CDR2 LQKENI come from the germline V gene. The CDR3 loop spans 15 amino acids. This CDR3 reads CASSPTDRFFYGYTF. The CDR3 DNA, read in part, is TGTGCCAGCTCACCAACGGACAGATTCTTCTATGGC. Drawing the rest from reference TRBV18 and TRBJ1-2, the complete variable domain is NAGVMQNPRHLVRRRGQEARLRCSPMKGHSHVYWYRQLPEEGLKFMVYLQKENIIDESGMPKERFSAEFPKEGPSILRIQQVVRGDSAAYFCASSPTDRFFYGYTFGSGTRLTVV.

Remarks on this clone: The DNA ends 3 residues before the CDR3 does, and the rest of the CDR3 is filled in from the germline J gene. The V gene is TRBV19, the J gene TRBJ2-1; TRBD2 matches 9 bases. The germline V gene encodes CDR1 LNHDA and CDR2 SQIVND (reference sequence). Losses at the gene ends were 4 bases for V and 6 bases for J; bases not matched to a gene: 4. This CDR3 has 14 residues. The CDR3 sequence: CASSTGLAANEQFF. CDR3 DNA, as far as it was read: TGTGCCAGTAGTACGGGACTAGCAGCCAATGAG.

This clone has a count of ten or more. Read coverage stops 3 residues before the CDR3 terminus; the germline J gene supplies the remainder. This chain uses TRBV19 with TRBJ1-3, with TRBD1 identical over 7 bases. J was trimmed by 0 bases and V by 1 base; bases with no gene match: 6. This CDR3 has 17 amino acids. Germline assignment: CDR1 LNHDA and CDR2 SQIVND (reference sequence). CDR3 region: CASSIGAGQSSGNTIYF. The covered CDR3 bases are TGTGCCAGTAGTATAGGAGCGGGACAGAGCTCTGGAAACACC.

Ten or more counts support this clone. CDR3 sequence: CASSERGRVAFF. The CDR3 bases that were read are TGCGCCAGCAGTGAGAGGGGGCGGGTG. The chain couples TRBV10-1 to TRBJ1-1; TRBD1 aligns across 7 bases. The CDR3 end falls 3 residues outside the read, so it is completed with the germline J gene. Looked up from germline, CDR1 is WNHNN and CDR2 is SYGVQD (reference sequence). The CDR3 consists of 12 residues.

This clone was recorded at least ten times. The CDR3 is cut off 3 residues early in the read; its end comes from the germline J gene. The chain has TRBV4-2 and TRBJ2-1; TRBD2 agrees at 10 bases. Germline V gene sequence: CDR1 LGHNA, CDR2 YNFKEQ. The CDR3 has 17 amino acids. V lost 0 bases and J lost 1; bases outside the gene matches: 3. The sequenced part of the CDR3 DNA is TGTGCCAGCAGCCAAGATCCTAGCGGGAGATCCTACAATGAG. This translates into CASSQDPSGRSYNE. The whole CDR3 region reads CASSQDPSGRSYNEQFF.

This clone has a handful of counts. The CDR3 goes on 3 residues after the read ends, and that part is filled in from the germline J gene. The genes are TRBV19 and TRBJ1-3; D is uncertain. CDR1 LNHDA and CDR2 SQIVND come from the germline V gene (reference sequence). V dropped 4 bases and J dropped 1 base, with 8 bases sitting between them. This CDR3 comprises 14 residues. The sequenced CDR3 bases are TGTGCCAGTAGTAGGCTGTATTCTGGAAACACC. Its protein product is CASSRLYSGNT. The full CDR3 reads CASSRLYSGNTIYF.

This clone was detected many times. The sequence runs out 3 residues before the end of the CDR3; the remainder is reconstructed from the germline J gene. The V and J genes are TRBV6-1 and TRBJ1-4; D unresolved. V was clipped by 4 bases and J by 5 bases, with 11 bases between them. The CDR3 length is 14 residues. Germline V gene lookup returns CDR1 MNHNS and CDR2 SASEGT. CDR3 loop: CASSVQETNEKLFF. The sequenced CDR3 bases are TGTGCCAGCAGTGTCCAGGAGACAAATGAAAAA.

In its sample, this clone was seen many times. From the germline J gene comes the end of the CDR3, since the read stops 3 residues before it. The chain couples TRBV13 to TRBJ1-1; D uncertain. The CDR3 contains 15 residues. V was trimmed by 5 bases and J by 3 bases, leaving 16 bases between them. CDR1 is PRHDT and CDR2 is FYEKMQ in the germline V gene (reference sequence). CDR3 region: CASSMGPSRDTEAFF. Partial CDR3 DNA: TGTGCCAGCAGCATGGGCCCTTCACGAGACACTGAA.

A remark on this clone: With the read ending 3 residues before the CDR3 end, the germline J gene is used to fill in that end. The chain employs TRBV6-2 or TRBV6-3 and TRBJ1-2, with TRBD1 as a possible D gene (5 bases). The CDR3 spans 13 residues. Per the germline V gene, CDR1 is MNHEY and CDR2 is SVGEGT. The DNA read from the CDR3 is TGTGCCAGCAGTTTGGGACTAGCAAGGGAC. Translated: CASSLGLARD. The entire CDR3 reads CASSLGLARDYTF.

Notes on this clone: A much larger clone differs by one base, so this may be a read error. The CDR3 end falls 3 residues outside the read, so it is completed with the germline J gene. The V and J genes are TRBV11-2 and TRBJ2-2; the D is unclear. The V and J ends lost 1 base and 1 base respectively, with 4 bases between them. The length of the CDR3 is 14 residues. Germline lookup yields CDR1 SGHAT and CDR2 FQNNGV. CDR3 DNA (partial): TGTGCCAGCAGCTTAGGCGGGAACACCGGGGAG. This codes for CASSLGGNTGE. The whole CDR3 sequence reads CASSLGGNTGELFF.